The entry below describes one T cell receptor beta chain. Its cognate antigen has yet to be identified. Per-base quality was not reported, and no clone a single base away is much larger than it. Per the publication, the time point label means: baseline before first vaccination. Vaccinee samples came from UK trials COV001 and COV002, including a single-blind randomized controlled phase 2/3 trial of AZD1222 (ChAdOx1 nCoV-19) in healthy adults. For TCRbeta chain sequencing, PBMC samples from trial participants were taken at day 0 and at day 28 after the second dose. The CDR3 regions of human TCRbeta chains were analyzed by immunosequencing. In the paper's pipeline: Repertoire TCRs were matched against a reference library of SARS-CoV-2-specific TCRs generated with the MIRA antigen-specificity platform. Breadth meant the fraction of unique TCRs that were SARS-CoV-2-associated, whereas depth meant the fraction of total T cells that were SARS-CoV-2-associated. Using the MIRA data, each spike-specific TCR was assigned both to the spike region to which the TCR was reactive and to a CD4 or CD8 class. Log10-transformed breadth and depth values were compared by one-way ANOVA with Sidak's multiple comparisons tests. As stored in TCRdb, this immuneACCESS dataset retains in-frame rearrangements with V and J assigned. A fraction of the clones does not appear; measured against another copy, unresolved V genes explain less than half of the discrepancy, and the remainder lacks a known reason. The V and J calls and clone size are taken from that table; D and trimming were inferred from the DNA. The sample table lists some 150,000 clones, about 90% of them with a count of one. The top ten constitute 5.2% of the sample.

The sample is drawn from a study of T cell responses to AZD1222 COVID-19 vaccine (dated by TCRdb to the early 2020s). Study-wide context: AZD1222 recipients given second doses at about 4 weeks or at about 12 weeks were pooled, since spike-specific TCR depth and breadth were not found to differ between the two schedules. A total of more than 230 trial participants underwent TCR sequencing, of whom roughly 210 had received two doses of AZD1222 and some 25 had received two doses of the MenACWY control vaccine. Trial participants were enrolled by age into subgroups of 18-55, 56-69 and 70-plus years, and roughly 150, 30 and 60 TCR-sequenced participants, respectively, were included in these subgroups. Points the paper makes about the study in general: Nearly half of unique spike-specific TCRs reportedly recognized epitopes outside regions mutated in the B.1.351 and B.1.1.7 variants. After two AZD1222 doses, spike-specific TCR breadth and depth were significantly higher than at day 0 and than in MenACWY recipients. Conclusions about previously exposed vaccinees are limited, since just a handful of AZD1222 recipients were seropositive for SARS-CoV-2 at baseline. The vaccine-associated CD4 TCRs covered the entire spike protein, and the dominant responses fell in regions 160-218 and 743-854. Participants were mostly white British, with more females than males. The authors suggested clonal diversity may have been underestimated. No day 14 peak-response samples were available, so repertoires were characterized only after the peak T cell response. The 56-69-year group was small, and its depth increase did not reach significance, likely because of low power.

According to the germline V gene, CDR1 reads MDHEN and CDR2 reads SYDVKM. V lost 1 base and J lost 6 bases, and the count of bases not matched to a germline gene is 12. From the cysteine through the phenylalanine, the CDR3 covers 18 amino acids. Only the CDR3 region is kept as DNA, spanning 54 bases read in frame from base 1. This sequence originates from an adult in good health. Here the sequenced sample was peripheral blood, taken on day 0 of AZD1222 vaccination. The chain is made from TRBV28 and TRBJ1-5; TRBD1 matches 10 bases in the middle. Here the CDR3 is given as CASSLYRQGATKSQPQHF. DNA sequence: TGTGCCAGCAGTTTATACCGACAGGGGGCGACGAAAAGTCAGCCCCAGCATTTT.